This T cell receptor (beta chain) was captured by sequencing in a study of cytomegalovirus exposure and HLA in healthy donors. Study summary: Assignment to the Caucasian-associated ancestry cluster applied to approximately 79% of the approximately 400 genotyped donors. Study-level results: A later analysis reportedly found that, within productive TCRs, an Asian-associated ancestry cluster had fewer N-insertions than the mean observed across the 666 donors. Association with HLA alleles at 0.05 false discovery rate was found for around 17,000 TCR beta sequences in a later analysis.

This clone has a handful of counts. Its antigen remains unidentified. V dropped 5 bases and J dropped 5; count of bases not matched to a gene: 11. The CDR3 covers 16 residues. Looked up from germline, CDR1 is MNHEY and CDR2 is SMNVEV (reference sequence). PCR primers comprised 60 Vbeta and 13 Jbeta primers. Method: immunoSEQ multiplex PCR; TCRdb's copy keeps in-frame clones and lacks some. The data contain fewer than 150,000 clones, about 16% of them singletons. The sample was PBMCs. The TCR comes from a woman aged 18 to 35 in good health and CMV-seronegative. This chain uses TRBV27 with TRBJ2-7; 11 nucleotides match TRBD1. CDR3: CASSTSDRGPLHEQYF. The DNA for the CDR3 is TGTGCCAGCAGTACCTCGGACAGGGGGCCTTTACACGAGCAGTACTTC.